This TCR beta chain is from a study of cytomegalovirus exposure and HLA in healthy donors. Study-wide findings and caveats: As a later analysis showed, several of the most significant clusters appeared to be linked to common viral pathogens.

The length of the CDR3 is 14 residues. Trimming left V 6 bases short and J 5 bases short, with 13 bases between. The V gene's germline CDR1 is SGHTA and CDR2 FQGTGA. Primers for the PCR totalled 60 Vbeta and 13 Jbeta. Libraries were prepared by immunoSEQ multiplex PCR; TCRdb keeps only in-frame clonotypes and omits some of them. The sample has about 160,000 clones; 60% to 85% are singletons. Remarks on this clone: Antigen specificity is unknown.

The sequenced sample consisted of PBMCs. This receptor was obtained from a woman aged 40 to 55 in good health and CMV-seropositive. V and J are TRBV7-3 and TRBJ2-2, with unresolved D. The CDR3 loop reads CASRLSTGTGELFF. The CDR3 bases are TGTGCCAGCAGACTATCTACCGGGACCGGGGAGCTGTTTTTT.